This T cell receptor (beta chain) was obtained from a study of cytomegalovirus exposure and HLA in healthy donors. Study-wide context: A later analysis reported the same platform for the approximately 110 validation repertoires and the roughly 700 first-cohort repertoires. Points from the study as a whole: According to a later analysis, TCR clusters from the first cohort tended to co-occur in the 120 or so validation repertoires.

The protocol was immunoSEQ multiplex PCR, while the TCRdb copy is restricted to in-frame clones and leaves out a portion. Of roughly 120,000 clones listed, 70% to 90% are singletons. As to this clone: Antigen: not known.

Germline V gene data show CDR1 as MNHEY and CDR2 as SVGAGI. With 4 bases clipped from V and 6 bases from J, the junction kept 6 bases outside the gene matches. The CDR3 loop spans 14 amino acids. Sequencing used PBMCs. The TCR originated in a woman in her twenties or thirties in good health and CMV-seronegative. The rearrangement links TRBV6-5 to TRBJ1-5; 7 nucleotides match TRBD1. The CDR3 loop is CASSWRQGGQPQHF. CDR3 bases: TGTGCCAGCAGTTGGCGACAGGGTGGTCAGCCCCAGCATTTT.